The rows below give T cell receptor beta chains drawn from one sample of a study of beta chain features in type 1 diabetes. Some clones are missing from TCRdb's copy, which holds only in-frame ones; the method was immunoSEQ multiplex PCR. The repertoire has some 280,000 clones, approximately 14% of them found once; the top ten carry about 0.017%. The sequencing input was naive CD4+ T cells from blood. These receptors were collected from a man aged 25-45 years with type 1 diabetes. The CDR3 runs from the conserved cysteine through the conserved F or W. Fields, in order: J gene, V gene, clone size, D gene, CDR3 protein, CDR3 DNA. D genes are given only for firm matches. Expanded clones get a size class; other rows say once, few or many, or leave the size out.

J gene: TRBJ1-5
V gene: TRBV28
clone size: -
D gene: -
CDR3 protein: CATTGAGAQPQHF
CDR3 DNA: TGTGCCACCACCGGGGCAGGGGCTCAGCCCCAGCATTTT

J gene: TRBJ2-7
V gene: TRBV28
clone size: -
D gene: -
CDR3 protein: CASSFWTALSYEQYF
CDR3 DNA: TGTGCCAGCAGTTTCTGGACAGCCCTTAGTTACGAGCAGTACTTC

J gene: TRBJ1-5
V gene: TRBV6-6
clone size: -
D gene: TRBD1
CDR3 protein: CATTQQGARNQPQHF
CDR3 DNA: TGTGCCACTACCCAACAGGGGGCTCGTAATCAGCCCCAGCATTTT

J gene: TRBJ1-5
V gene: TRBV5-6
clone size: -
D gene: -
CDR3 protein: CASSLWQGLSNQPQHF
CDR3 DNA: TGTGCCAGCAGCTTGTGGCAGGGATTAAGCAATCAGCCCCAGCATTTT

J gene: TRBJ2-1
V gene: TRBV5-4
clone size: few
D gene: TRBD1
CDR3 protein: CASSLSTGGNEQFF
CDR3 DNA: TGTGCCAGCAGCTTGAGTACAGGGGGGAATGAGCAGTTCTTC

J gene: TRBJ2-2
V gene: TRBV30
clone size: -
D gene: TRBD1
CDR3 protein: CAWGTGASTGELFF
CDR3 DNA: TGTGCCTGGGGGACAGGGGCCAGCACCGGGGAGCTGTTTTTT

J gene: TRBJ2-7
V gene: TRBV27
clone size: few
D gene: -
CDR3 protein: CASRKTGTSYEQYF
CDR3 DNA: TGTGCCAGCAGAAAGACAGGAACATCCTACGAGCAGTACTTC

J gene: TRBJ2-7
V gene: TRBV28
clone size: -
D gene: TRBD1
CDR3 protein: CASRNPGQGYEQYF
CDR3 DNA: TGTGCCAGCAGGAATCCGGGACAGGGTTACGAGCAGTACTTC

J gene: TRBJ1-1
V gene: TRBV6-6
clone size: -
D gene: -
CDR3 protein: CASSYSDQVTEAFF
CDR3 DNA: TGTGCCAGCAGTTACTCCGACCAGGTCACTGAAGCTTTCTTT

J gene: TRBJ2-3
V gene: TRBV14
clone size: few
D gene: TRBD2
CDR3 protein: CASSLASGAHYTQYF
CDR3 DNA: TGTGCCAGCAGCCTTGCTAGCGGGGCTCATTATACGCAGTATTTT

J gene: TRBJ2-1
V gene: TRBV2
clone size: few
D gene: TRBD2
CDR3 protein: CASGLAEHNEQFF
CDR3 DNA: TGTGCCAGTGGACTAGCGGAGCACAATGAGCAGTTCTTC

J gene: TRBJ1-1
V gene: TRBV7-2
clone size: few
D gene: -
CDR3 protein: CASSIGRGSKDTEAFF
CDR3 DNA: TGTGCCAGCAGTATCGGCCGGGGGTCGAAGGACACTGAAGCTTTCTTT

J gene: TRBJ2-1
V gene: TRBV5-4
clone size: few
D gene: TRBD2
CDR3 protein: CASRSAGGKKNEQFF
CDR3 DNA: TGTGCCAGCAGATCAGCGGGAGGGAAGAAGAATGAGCAGTTCTTC

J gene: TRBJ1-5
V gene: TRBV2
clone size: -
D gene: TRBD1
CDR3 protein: CASSNGQGTTKTINQPQHF
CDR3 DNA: TGTGCCAGCAGTAACGGACAGGGGACGACAAAGACAATCAATCAGCCCCAGCATTTT

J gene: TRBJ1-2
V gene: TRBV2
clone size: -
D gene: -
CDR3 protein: CASSVGGEGYTF
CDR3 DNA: TGTGCCAGCAGTGTGGGGGGTGAAGGCTACACCTTC

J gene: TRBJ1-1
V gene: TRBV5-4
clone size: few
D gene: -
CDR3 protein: CASSLARINTEAFF
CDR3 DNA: TGTGCCAGCAGCTTGGCCAGGATCAACACTGAAGCTTTCTTT

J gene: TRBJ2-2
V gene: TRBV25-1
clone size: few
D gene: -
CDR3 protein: CASQPPAVAPGELFF
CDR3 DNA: TGTGCCAGCCAACCTCCGGCCGTAGCCCCCGGGGAGCTGTTTTTT

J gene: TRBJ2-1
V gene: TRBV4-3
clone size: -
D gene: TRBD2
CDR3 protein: CASSLLADSYNEQFF
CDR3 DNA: TGCGCCAGCAGCCTTCTAGCGGACTCCTACAATGAGCAGTTCTTC

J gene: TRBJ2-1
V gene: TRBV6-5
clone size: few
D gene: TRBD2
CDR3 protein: CASRASGSYEQFF
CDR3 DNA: TGTGCCAGCAGGGCTAGCGGGAGTTACGAGCAGTTCTTC

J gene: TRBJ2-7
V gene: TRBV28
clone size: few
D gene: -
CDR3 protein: CASSYPGQAYEQYF
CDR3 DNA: TGTGCCAGCAGTTATCCGGGACAAGCCTACGAGCAGTACTTC

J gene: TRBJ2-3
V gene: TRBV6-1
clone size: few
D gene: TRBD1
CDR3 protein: CASSDPGQTSTDTQYF
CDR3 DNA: TGTGCCAGCAGTGACCCGGGACAGACTAGCACAGATACGCAGTATTTT

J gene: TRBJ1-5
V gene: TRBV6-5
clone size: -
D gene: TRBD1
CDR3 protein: CASSPTGNNQPQHF
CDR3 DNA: TGTGCCAGCAGTCCGACAGGGAACAATCAGCCCCAGCATTTT

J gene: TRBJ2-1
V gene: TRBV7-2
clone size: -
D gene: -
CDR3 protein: CASSAYNEQFF
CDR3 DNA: TGTGCCAGCAGCGCCTATAATGAGCAGTTCTTC

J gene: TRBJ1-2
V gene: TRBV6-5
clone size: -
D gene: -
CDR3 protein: CASSYSSLYGYTF
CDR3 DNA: TGTGCCAGCAGTTACTCGTCCTTATATGGCTACACCTTC

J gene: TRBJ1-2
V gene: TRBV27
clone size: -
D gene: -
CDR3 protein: CASRRMRESRFYGYTF
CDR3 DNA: TGTGCCAGCAGACGAATGAGGGAAAGTCGGTTCTATGGCTACACCTTC

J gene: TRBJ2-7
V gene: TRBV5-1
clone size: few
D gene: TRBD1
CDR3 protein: CASSLGQGPYEQYF
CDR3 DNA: TGCGCCAGCAGCTTGGGACAGGGTCCCTACGAGCAGTACTTC

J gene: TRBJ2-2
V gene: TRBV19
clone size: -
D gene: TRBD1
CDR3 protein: CASSPWTGPDTGELFF
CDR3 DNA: TGTGCCAGTAGTCCCTGGACAGGGCCGGACACCGGGGAGCTGTTTTTT

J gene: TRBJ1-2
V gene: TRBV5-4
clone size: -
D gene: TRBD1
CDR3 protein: CASSPPGTGNYGYTF
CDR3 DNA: TGTGCCAGCAGCCCCCCCGGGACAGGGAACTATGGCTACACCTTC

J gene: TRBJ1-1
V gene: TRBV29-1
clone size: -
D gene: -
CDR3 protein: CSVEVQSNTEAFF
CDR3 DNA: TGCAGCGTTGAGGTACAGAGCAACACTGAAGCTTTCTTT

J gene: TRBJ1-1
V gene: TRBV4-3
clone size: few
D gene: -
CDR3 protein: CASSQDREDLYQNTEAFF
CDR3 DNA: TGCGCCAGCAGCCAAGACAGGGAAGATCTATATCAGAACACTGAAGCTTTCTTT

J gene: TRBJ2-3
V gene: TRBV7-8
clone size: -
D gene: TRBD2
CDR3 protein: CASSQTSGRGDTQYF
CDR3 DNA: TGTGCCAGCAGCCAAACTAGCGGGAGAGGAGATACGCAGTATTTT

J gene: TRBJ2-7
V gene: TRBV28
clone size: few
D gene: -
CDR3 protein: CASIQNSPLYEQYF
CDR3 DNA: TGTGCCAGCATCCAAAACTCTCCTCTCTACGAGCAGTACTTC

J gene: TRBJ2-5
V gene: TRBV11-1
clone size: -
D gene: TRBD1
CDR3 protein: CASSLPGQGQETQYF
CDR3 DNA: TGTGCCAGCAGCTTACCCGGACAGGGGCAAGAGACCCAGTACTTC

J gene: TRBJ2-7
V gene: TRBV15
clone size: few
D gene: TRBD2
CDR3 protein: CATSRGERGTYEQYF
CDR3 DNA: TGTGCCACCAGCAGGGGTGAGCGGGGCACCTACGAGCAGTACTTC

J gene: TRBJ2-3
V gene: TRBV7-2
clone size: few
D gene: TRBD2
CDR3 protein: CASSSSPGRESTDTQYF
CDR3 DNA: TGTGCCAGCAGCTCCTCCCCTGGGCGGGAGTCCACAGATACGCAGTATTTT

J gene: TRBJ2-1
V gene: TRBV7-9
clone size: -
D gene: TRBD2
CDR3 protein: CASGLAGGDNEQFF
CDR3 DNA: TGTGCCAGCGGACTAGCGGGAGGGGACAATGAGCAGTTCTTC

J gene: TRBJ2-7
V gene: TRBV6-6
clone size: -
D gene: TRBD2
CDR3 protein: CASSYYGGGYEQYF
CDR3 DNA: TGTGCCAGCAGTTACTATGGGGGGGGCTACGAGCAGTACTTC

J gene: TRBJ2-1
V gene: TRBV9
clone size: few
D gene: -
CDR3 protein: CASSVERGTYNEQFF
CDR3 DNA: TGTGCCAGCAGCGTAGAGCGCGGAACCTACAATGAGCAGTTCTTC

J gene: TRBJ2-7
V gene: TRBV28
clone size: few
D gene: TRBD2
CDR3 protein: CASSLSGLAGAYEQYF
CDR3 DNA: TGTGCCAGCAGTTTATCGGGACTAGCGGGAGCCTACGAGCAGTACTTC

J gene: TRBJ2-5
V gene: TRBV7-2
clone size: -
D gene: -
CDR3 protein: CASSLVGAGVETQYF
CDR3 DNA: TGTGCCAGCAGCTTAGTGGGGGCGGGCGTTGAGACCCAGTACTTC

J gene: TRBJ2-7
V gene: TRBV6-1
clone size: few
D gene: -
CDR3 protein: CASTVDWGDEQYF
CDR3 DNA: TGTGCCAGCACCGTGGACTGGGGAGACGAGCAGTACTTC

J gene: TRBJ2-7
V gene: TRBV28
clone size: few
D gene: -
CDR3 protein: CASSWGGSPYEQYF
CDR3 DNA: TGTGCCAGCAGCTGGGGAGGCAGCCCCTACGAGCAGTACTTC

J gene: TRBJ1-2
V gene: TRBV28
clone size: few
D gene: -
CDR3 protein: CASRAQQRGYTF
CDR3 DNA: TGTGCCAGCAGGGCCCAGCAGCGTGGCTACACCTTC

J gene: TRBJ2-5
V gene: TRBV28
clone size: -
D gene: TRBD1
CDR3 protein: CASSFRPGTGPETQYF
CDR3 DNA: TGTGCCAGCAGTTTTCGTCCCGGGACAGGGCCAGAGACCCAGTACTTC

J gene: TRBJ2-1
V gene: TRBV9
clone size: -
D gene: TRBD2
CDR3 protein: CASSVVAGSSYNEQFF
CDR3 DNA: TGTGCCAGCAGCGTAGTAGCGGGGAGCTCCTACAATGAGCAGTTCTTC

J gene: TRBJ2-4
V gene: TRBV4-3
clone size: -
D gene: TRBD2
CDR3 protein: CASSQEAGDLDIQYF
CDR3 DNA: TGCGCCAGCAGCCAAGAGGCGGGAGATTTGGACATTCAGTACTTC

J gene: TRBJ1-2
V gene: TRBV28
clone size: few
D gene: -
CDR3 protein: CASIGGSTIGYTF
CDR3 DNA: TGTGCCAGCATCGGGGGGTCTACTATTGGCTACACCTTC

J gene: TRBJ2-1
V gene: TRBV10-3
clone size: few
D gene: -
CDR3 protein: CAISTGVGGNEQFF
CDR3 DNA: TGTGCCATCAGTACGGGAGTCGGAGGCAATGAGCAGTTCTTC

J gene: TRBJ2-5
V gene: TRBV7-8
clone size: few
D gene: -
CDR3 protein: CASSFQQGGETQYF
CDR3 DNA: TGTGCCAGCAGCTTTCAGCAGGGGGGAGAGACCCAGTACTTC

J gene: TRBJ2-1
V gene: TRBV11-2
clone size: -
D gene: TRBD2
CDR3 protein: CASTLSVLSGSHNEQFF
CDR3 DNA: TGTGCCAGCACGTTGTCCGTCCTTAGCGGGAGCCACAATGAGCAGTTCTTC

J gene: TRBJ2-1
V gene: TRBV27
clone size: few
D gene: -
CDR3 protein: CASSLIGSYNEQFF
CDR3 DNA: TGTGCCAGCAGTTTGATCGGCTCCTACAATGAGCAGTTCTTC

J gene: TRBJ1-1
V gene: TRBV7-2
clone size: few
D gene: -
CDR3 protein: CASSLRTDNTEAFF
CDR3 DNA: TGTGCCAGCAGCTTGCGGACAGACAACACTGAAGCTTTCTTT

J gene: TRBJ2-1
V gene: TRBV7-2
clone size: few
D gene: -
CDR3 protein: CASMYYNEQFF
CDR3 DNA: TGTGCCAGCATGTACTACAATGAGCAGTTCTTC

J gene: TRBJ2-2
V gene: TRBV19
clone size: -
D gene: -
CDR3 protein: CASSINSIGELFF
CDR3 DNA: TGTGCCAGTAGTATAAATTCCATCGGGGAGCTGTTTTTT

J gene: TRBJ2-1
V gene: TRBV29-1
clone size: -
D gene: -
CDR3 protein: CSAGGQRVEGHNEQFF
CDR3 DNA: TGCAGCGCCGGGGGACAGCGGGTAGAAGGGCACAATGAGCAGTTCTTC

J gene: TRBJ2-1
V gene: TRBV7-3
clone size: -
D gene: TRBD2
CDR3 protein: CASSLKEGLAGVFEQFF
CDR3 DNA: TGTGCCAGCAGCTTAAAGGAGGGACTAGCGGGAGTTTTTGAGCAGTTCTTC